This T cell receptor beta chain was identified in a study of cytomegalovirus exposure and HLA in healthy donors. CDR3 size: 13 residues. The ends were cut back, 6 bases at V and 5 bases at J, with 16 bases in the middle. Germline assignment: CDR1 SQVTM and CDR2 ANQGSEA. This clone was counted at least ten times. PCR used 60 Vbeta primers and 13 Jbeta primers. Sequenced by immunoSEQ multiplex PCR; TCRdb stores in-frame clones only, minus some. Here the sample spans some 200,000 clones, around three quarters being singletons. The chain has TRBV29-1 and TRBJ1-2; D is perhaps TRBD1 (5 bases). The clonotype was recovered from a woman in her 30s in good health and CMV-seropositive. Specimen: PBMCs. CDR3 nucleotides: TGCAGCGTGAACCCGGGGGAAGGGTATGGCTACACCTTC. Its protein product is CSVNPGEGYGYTF.